Below are 9 T cell receptor beta chains sequenced from a single sample in a study of T cells in Graves' hyperthyroidism and ophthalmopathy. Authors of the study amplified TCR beta CDR3 regions from RNA transcripts. The study used the HTBI primer set for a first-round RT-PCR of the TCR CDR3. TCRdb itself ran the multiplex PCR reads through MiXCR, one entry per CDR3 protein. Altogether roughly 570,000 distinct CDR3 sequences are present, around a sixth being singletons, with the ten largest covering under 8%. Sequencing used blood. All receptors come from a woman aged 30 to 39 with Graves' hyperthyroidism.

The genes are TRBV7-9 and TRBJ2-3; 12 bases fit TRBD2. V lost 2 bases and J lost 4; bases outside the gene matches: 10. Germline V CDR1 and CDR2: SEHNR, FQNEAQ (reference sequence). The CDR3 spans 18 residues. The CDR3 nucleotides are TGTGCCAGCAGCTTACAGTGGACTAGCGGGATAAGTCCAGATACGCAGTATTTT. This codes for CASSLQWTSGISPDTQYF.

In this sample, this clonotype turned up a few times. The CDR3 reads CASSSTSRSSYNEQFF. DNA for the CDR3: TGTGCCAGCAGCTCAACTAGCCGTAGCTCCTACAATGAGCAGTTCTTC. The chain combines TRBV7-6 with TRBJ2-1, with a possible D match to TRBD2 (6 bases). Germline CDR1 is SGHVS and CDR2 is FNYEAQ. The CDR3 contains 16 residues. Trimming cost V 4 bases and J 0 bases, with 13 bases left between them.

This clonotype was seen at least ten times. The DNA of the CDR3 is TGTGCCAGCAGCCCCCGTCCCTCGGGCACCGGGGAGCTGTTTTTT. Translated, it gives CASSPRPSGTGELFF. The chain joins TRBV9 to TRBJ2-2; D not certain. Germline V gene data show CDR1 as SGDLS and CDR2 as YYNGEE. V dropped 4 bases and J dropped 4 bases, with 14 bases sitting between them. CDR3 length equals 15 residues.

The chain couples TRBV11-2 to TRBJ2-7, with 10 bases identical to TRBD2. The junction had 26 bases not matched to a gene; V was cut back by 6 bases and J by 0 bases. Germline values: CDR1 SGHAT, CDR2 FQNNGV. The CDR3 length is 22 residues. The chain's CDR3 is CASSPVRNSASGSVRSSYEQYF. CDR3 nucleotides: TGTGCCAGCAGTCCGGTCCGGAACTCGGCTAGCGGGAGCGTCAGGAGCTCCTACGAGCAGTACTTC.

This clonotype was counted many times. This CDR3 is CASSLARLTGNRADTQYF. CDR3 bases: TGTGCCAGCAGCTTAGCGCGTCTCACGGGGAATCGTGCAGATACGCAGTATTTT. The gene calls are TRBV7-9 and TRBJ2-3; TRBD2 might be the D (5 bases). The CDR3 runs to 18 residues. Germline lookup yields CDR1 SEHNR and CDR2 FQNEAQ (reference sequence). V was trimmed by 0 bases and J by 4 bases, leaving 20 bases between them.

This clonotype came up a few times. The V call is TRBV12-3 or TRBV12-4, the J call TRBJ2-1; maybe TRBD1 (6 bases). The CDR3 has 18 amino acids. Trimming removed 6 bases from V and 2 bases from J, with 23 bases in between. CDR3 region: CASSPGKDRLFPYNEQFF. The CDR3 DNA sequence: TGTGCCAGCAGCCCCGGCAAGGACAGACTATTCCCCTACAATGAGCAGTTCTTC.

This clonotype was seen repeatedly, ten times or more. The genes are TRBV7-2 and TRBJ2-1, with 11 bases fitting TRBD2. V dropped 1 base and J dropped 7; count of bases not matched to a gene: 15. This CDR3 is built from 19 residues. Germline CDR1 SGHTA, CDR2 FQGNSA. The CDR3 loop is CASSLVPSGRFGLMNEQFF. The CDR3 DNA reads TGTGCCAGCAGCTTAGTTCCTAGCGGGAGGTTTGGATTGATGAATGAGCAGTTCTTC.

Turning to this clonotype: A read error may be the cause here, since a much bigger clone is one base away. The chain combines TRBV9 with TRBJ2-1, with 9 nucleotides matching TRBD2. CDR3 length equals 16 residues. Germline V gene data show CDR1 as SGDLS and CDR2 as YYNGEE. The CDR3 DNA reads as TGTGCCGGCAGCGTAGGGCTAGCGGGGTACAACAATGAGCAGTTCTTC. It translates to CAGSVGLAGYNNEQFF.

This clonotype was seen repeatedly, ten times or more. V is TRBV20-1 and J is TRBJ2-7, with 10 bases lining up with TRBD2. The CDR3 totals 13 residues. V gave up 4 bases and J gave up 6 bases; unmatched junction bases: 6. The V gene's germline CDR1 is DFQATT and CDR2 SNEGSKA (reference sequence). The CDR3 bases are TGCAGTGCTACTCCGGGACTAGCGACCGAGCAGTACTTC. Translation gives CSATPGLATEQYF.